The clone carrying this T cell receptor (beta chain) was detected only a few times. The antigen remains undetermined. Other DNA sequences in the same sample also yield this CDR3. V was pared by 1 base and J by 1 base, with 6 bases between. This CDR3 is 14 amino acids long. Germline loops: CDR1 SGHNT, CDR2 YYREEE (reference sequence). This record comes from a study of cytomegalovirus exposure and HLA in healthy donors. Study conclusions and caveats: Later on, an analysis showed TCR association rates differing by HLA locus, with DRB1 the most and HLA-C the fewest. An assumption of roughly uniform sequencing depth across donors underlay the presence/absence analyses. A reported reduction in N-insertions relative to the approximately 690-donor mean was seen in an Asian-associated ancestry cluster in a later analysis.

Use of 60 Vbeta and 13 Jbeta primers characterized the PCR. The repertoire was sequenced with immunoSEQ multiplex PCR; TCRdb's copy has only in-frame clones and lacks some. The sample consists of about 200,000 clones, 65% to 85% of them appearing once. Sequencing was done on a sample of PBMCs. The chain employs TRBV5-4 and TRBJ1-3, with D possibly being TRBD1 (5 bases). The sequence was collected from a woman aged 30 to 39 in good health and CMV-seronegative. CDR3 loop: CASSLRGSGNTIYF. The CDR3, as DNA: TGTGCCAGCAGCTTGCGGGGGTCTGGAAACACCATATATTTT.